This T cell receptor beta chain was identified in a study of T-cell reconstitution after alpha-beta-depleted transplantation in children. In its sample, this clonotype was seen a few times. Unique molecular identifiers were used to barcode this TCRbeta library. TCRdb called the PCR reads again in MiXCR, with one record for every CDR3 protein. The table records approximately 640,000 distinct CDR3 sequences, roughly 17% of them present only once. The TCR comes from a human donor who donated a stem cell graft to a child with acute myeloid leukemia. Sequencing was performed on PBMCs from the stem cell graft donor, taken from the stem cell graft.

Written as DNA, the CDR3 is TGCGCCAGCAGGGGGCAAGGAGGAAGCACAGATACGCAGTATTTT. It codes for CASRGQGGSTDTQYF. The chain links TRBV10-2 to TRBJ2-3; possibly TRBD1 or TRBD2 for D (5 bases each). The germline CDR1 and CDR2 sequences are WSHSY and SAAADI. V was cut by 6 bases and J by 0 bases, with 13 bases left in between. The CDR3 spans 15 residues.